Below, one T cell receptor (beta chain) is given with its context. For CDR3 and TCR beta VDJ profiling, genomic DNA was the template used. Each CDR3 protein gets one entry after TCRdb re-called the reads with MiXCR. The sample has 310,000 or so distinct CDR3 sequences; 56% are singletons. The sample is drawn from a study of CD8+CD57+ T cells in acquired aplastic anemia. Sequencing involved patients with CD8+CD57+ cell expansion previously shown by flow cytometry. Germline-derived CDR1 and CDR2 are MGHDK and SYGVNS. V was pared by 5 bases and J by 7 bases, with 20 bases between. CDR3 length: 15 amino acids.

The chain has TRBV25-1 and TRBJ2-5; the D is unclear. The TCR comes from a human donor with aplastic anemia. Sequenced sample: sorted CD4+, CD8+, or CD8+CD57+ T cells (not recorded which) from PBMCs. In nucleotides, the CDR3 is TGTGCCAGCAGTCCCCAAGGGCCAGCAAGAGCGACCCAGTACTTC. It yields the protein CASSPQGPARATQYF.